Each of the 31 T cell receptor beta chains below was sequenced from the same sample in a study of blood T cell repertoires in COVID-19. This table comes from immunoSEQ multiplex PCR, and its TCRdb copy is limited to in-frame clones, with some not included. The data show under 250,000 clones, 83% seen once. The sequenced sample consisted of PBMCs or T cells enriched from blood (not recorded which). These receptors all stem from a woman in her forties who had been exposed to COVID-19.

The chain has TRBV14 and TRBJ2-3; 8 bases line up with TRBD2. Germline loops: CDR1 SGHDN, CDR2 FVKESK. Trimming took 0 bases from V and 7 from J; bases not matched to a gene: 12. This CDR3 is 17 amino acids long. In DNA, the CDR3 is TGTGCCAGCAGCCAAGACGTAAGTGGCGGGGGGCCGAATACGCAGTATTTT. Amino acid sequence: CASSQDVSGGGPNTQYF.

This rearrangement joins TRBV16 to TRBJ1-5; TRBD1 agrees at 7 bases. Trimming removed 3 bases from V and 3 bases from J; junction bases left unmatched: 11. Per germline, CDR1 KGHSY and CDR2 FQNENV. The CDR3 spans 17 residues. CDR3 in amino acids: CASSQISGGGNNQPQHF. The CDR3 DNA is TGTGCCAGCAGCCAGATATCAGGGGGAGGTAACAATCAGCCCCAGCATTTT.

V usage is TRBV11-2 and J usage is TRBJ2-3; D is perhaps TRBD2 (6 bases). Germline V gene sequence: CDR1 SGHAT, CDR2 FQNNGV. Trimming cost V 3 bases and J 2 bases, with 9 bases left between them. The CDR3 covers 14 residues. CDR3 bases: TGTGCCAGCAGCTTGGGACTTAACACAGATACGCAGTATTTT. Translation gives CASSLGLNTDTQYF. Complete variable domain (other parts from reference TRBV11-2 and TRBJ2-3): EAGVAQSPRYKIIEKRQSVAFWCNPISGHATLYWYQQILGQGPKLLIQFQNNGVVDDSQLPKDRFSAERLKGVDSTLKIQPAKLEDSAVYLCASSLGLNTDTQYFGPGTRLTVL.

This clone is a singleton in its sample. This rearrangement joins TRBV5-1 to TRBJ1-2, with TRBD1 as a possible D gene (6 bases). Germline CDR1 reads SGHRS; CDR2 reads YFSETQ. This CDR3 is 16 amino acids long. Trimming removed 0 bases from V and 0 bases from J, with 12 bases in between. CDR3 DNA: TGCGCCAGCAGCTTGGGGACAGCCCCTACTAACTATGGCTACACCTTC. Translated: CASSLGTAPTNYGYTF.

CDR3 region: CASNFERAGSPLHF. For the CDR3, the DNA is TGTGCCAGCAACTTTGAGCGGGCGGGTTCACCCCTCCACTTT. The chain is built from TRBV6-7 and TRBJ1-6; D is uncertain. TRBV6-7 counts as an open reading frame of uncertain function. V gave up 7 bases and J gave up 9 bases, with 16 bases separating them. There are 14 residues in the CDR3.

The chain combines TRBV3-1 (or the pseudogene TRBV3-2) with TRBJ2-7; D is perhaps TRBD1 (5 bases). Trimming left V 1 base short and J 3 bases short, with 10 bases between. Germline loops: CDR1 LGHDT, CDR2 YNNKEL (reference sequence). This CDR3 contains 14 residues. CDR3 DNA sequence: TGTGCCAGCAGCCAAGCCCAGGGTTTCTACGAGCAGTACTTC. Translated: CASSQAQGFYEQYF.

The chain combines TRBV6-2 or TRBV6-3 with TRBJ1-1; D not certain. The CDR3 consists of 15 residues. V was cut by 4 bases and J by 5 bases, with 17 bases left in between. The germline CDR1 and CDR2 sequences are MNHEY and SVGEGT. In nucleotides, the CDR3 is TGTGCCAGCAGTTCCTACGACGCCCCGGGGACTGAAGCTTTCTTT. Protein sequence: CASSSYDAPGTEAFF.

This clone has a single count. The V call is TRBV19, the J call TRBJ2-6; D might be TRBD2 (6 bases). The ends were cut back, 5 bases at V and 4 bases at J, with 15 bases in the middle. The CDR3 is 16 amino acids. Germline CDR1 and CDR2: LNHDA and SQIVND (reference sequence). CDR3 residues: CASSFLLAAGANVLTF. The CDR3 nucleotides read TGTGCCAGTAGTTTCCTACTAGCCGCGGGGGCCAACGTCCTGACTTTC. The whole variable domain, remainder taken from reference TRBV19 and TRBJ2-6, is DGGITQSPKYLFRKEGQNVTLSCEQNLNHDAMYWYRQDPGQGLRLIYYSQIVNDFQKGDIAEGYSVSREKKESFPLTVTSAQKNPTAFYLCASSFLLAAGANVLTFGAGSRLTVL.

This clone was observed a handful of times. The V call is TRBV18, the J call TRBJ1-2; 8 bases map to TRBD1. The CDR3 runs to 15 residues. CDR1 and CDR2 (germline): KGHSH, LQKENI. Trimming cost V 2 bases and J 8 bases; bases outside gene matches: 10. CDR3 sequence reads: CASSPTTQGAWGYTF. The CDR3 DNA reads TGTGCCAGCTCACCAACAACGCAGGGGGCATGGGGCTACACCTTC.

V and J are TRBV14 and TRBJ1-4; no firm D call. Per germline, CDR1 SGHDN and CDR2 FVKESK. V lost 3 bases to trimming and J lost 5 bases, with 10 bases between them. The CDR3 covers 14 residues. This chain's CDR3 is CASSQDGGNEKLFF. In DNA, the CDR3 is TGTGCCAGCAGCCAGGACGGCGGGAATGAAAAACTGTTTTTT.

This sequence joins TRBV19 and TRBJ2-7; the D gene is possibly TRBD2 (7 bases). There are 13 residues in the CDR3. Trimming took 7 bases from V and 4 from J, leaving 14 bases between them. CDR1 and CDR2 from the germline V gene are LNHDA and SQIVND (reference sequence). CDR3 sequence (DNA): TGTGCCAGTACGGACGGGGGGCGTTACGAGCAGTACTTC. Its protein is CASTDGGRYEQYF.

This chain uses TRBV2 with TRBJ2-1; 8 bases match TRBD2. CDR3 length: 14 residues. The germline gives CDR1 SNHLY, CDR2 FYNNEI. After removal of 6 bases from V and 5 bases from J, the junction contained 6 bases not matched to a gene. The CDR3: CASRGLEGDNEQFF. The CDR3 DNA is TGTGCCAGCAGGGGACTAGAAGGGGACAATGAGCAGTTCTTC.

The chain has TRBV5-6 and TRBJ1-6; D not certain. The CDR3 has 17 amino acids. The ends were cut back, 7 bases at V and 0 bases at J, with 17 bases in the middle. Germline V lookup: CDR1 SGHDT, CDR2 YYEEEE. CDR3 in amino acids: CASGERGRRSYNSPLHF. The CDR3 bases are TGTGCCAGCGGAGAACGGGGAAGGCGCTCCTATAATTCACCCCTCCACTTT. The full variable domain, its missing parts supplied by reference TRBV5-6 and TRBJ1-6, is DAGVTQSPTHLIKTRGQQVTLRCSPKSGHDTVSWYQQALGQGPQFIFQYYEEEERQRGNFPDRFSGHQFPNYSSELNVNALLLGDSALYLCASGERGRRSYNSPLHFGNGTRLTVT.

This sequence joins TRBV5-1 and TRBJ1-2; TRBD1 matches 7 bases. This CDR3 has 13 residues. The V segment lost 7 bases and the J segment 2 bases; nucleotides outside the gene matches: 5. Germline CDR1 SGHRS, CDR2 YFSETQ. The CDR3 sequence is CASRDSGNYGYTF. CDR3 in DNA: TGCGCCAGCCGGGACAGCGGCAACTATGGCTACACCTTC.

The chain combines TRBV28 with TRBJ1-2; 8 positions match TRBD1. The V segment lost 2 bases and the J segment 7 bases; nucleotides outside the gene matches: 6. CDR1 is MDHEN, CDR2 SYDVKM, per germline. The CDR3 spans 14 residues. The CDR3 region has the DNA TGTGCCAGCAGTTTAAACGAACAGGGGGGTGGCTACACCTTC. Amino acid sequence: CASSLNEQGGGYTF.

The CDR3 nucleotides read TGCGCCAGCAGCCAACTATCCGGGACTAGCGGGGGTACCAGCTCCTACGAGCAGTACTTC. Translation: CASSQLSGTSGGTSSYEQYF. V and J are TRBV5-1 and TRBJ2-7, with 14 bases fitting TRBD2. J gave up 0 bases and V 4 bases, and 15 bases lay outside the gene matches. Germline assignment: CDR1 SGHRS and CDR2 YFSETQ. The CDR3 sequence is 20 residues long.

This chain uses TRBV9 with TRBJ1-2, with 8 bases aligning to TRBD1. This CDR3 is 15 amino acids long. Trimming cost V 0 bases and J 4 bases; bases outside gene matches: 5. Germline CDR1 SGDLS, CDR2 YYNGEE. CDR3 DNA: TGTGCCAGCAGCGTAGCTACAGGGGGATTCTATGGCTACACCTTC. It yields the protein CASSVATGGFYGYTF.

J is TRBJ1-1 and V is TRBV11-2; D perhaps matches TRBD1 (5 bases). Germline V gene sequence: CDR1 SGHAT, CDR2 FQNNGV. The CDR3 loop spans 14 amino acids. V lost 0 bases, J lost 4 bases, and 9 bases lay in between. The CDR3 region is CASSLEGVFTEAFF. The CDR3 DNA reads as TGTGCCAGCAGCTTAGAAGGGGTTTTCACTGAAGCTTTCTTT. Full variable domain (rest looked up from reference TRBV11-2 and TRBJ1-1): EAGVAQSPRYKIIEKRQSVAFWCNPISGHATLYWYQQILGQGPKLLIQFQNNGVVDDSQLPKDRFSAERLKGVDSTLKIQPAKLEDSAVYLCASSLEGVFTEAFFGQGTRLTVV.

The genes are TRBV5-4 and TRBJ1-4; 11 nucleotides agree with TRBD1. Trimming at V came to 4 bases and at J to 1 base, leaving 6 bases not matched to a gene. This CDR3 comprises 17 residues. Germline V gene data show CDR1 as SGHNT and CDR2 as YYREEE (reference sequence). As DNA, the CDR3 is TGTGCCAGCAGCCGGGGACAGGGGGGGCGAACTAATGAAAAACTGTTTTTT. Protein: CASSRGQGGRTNEKLFF.

The J gene is TRBJ2-1, the V gene TRBV5-1; D is possibly TRBD1 (5 bases). Deletions cut 1 base from V and 5 bases from J, with 10 bases between. CDR1 and CDR2 from the germline V gene are SGHRS and YFSETQ. This CDR3 spans 14 amino acids. The CDR3 sequence is CASSLPMTDNEQFF. The CDR3 DNA is TGCGCCAGCAGCTTGCCAATGACAGACAATGAGCAGTTCTTC.

The V call is TRBV2, the J call TRBJ2-7; 11 nucleotides align to TRBD1. Germline assignment: CDR1 SNHLY and CDR2 FYNNEI. Unmatched junction bases numbered 8, after V lost 6 bases and J lost 4 bases. The CDR3 runs 15 residues. CDR3 nucleotides: TGTGCCAGCAGGCTGGACAGGGGGCTTTTGTACGAGCAGTACTTC. Amino acids: CASRLDRGLLYEQYF.

The rearrangement uses TRBV19 and TRBJ2-1; D gene unclear. The CDR3 has 15 residues. Germline values: CDR1 LNHDA, CDR2 SQIVND (reference sequence). V was pared by 5 bases and J by 5 bases, with 16 bases between. The CDR3 DNA follows: TGTGCCAGTAGTCCAGGTCCTTCCCTCGACAATGAGCAGTTCTTC. Its translation is CASSPGPSLDNEQFF.

In its sample, this clone was seen a few times. The chain links TRBV6-4 to TRBJ2-3; 7 bases line up with TRBD2. V gave up 3 bases and J gave up 4 bases; unmatched junction bases: 7. Germline loops: CDR1 MRHNA, CDR2 SNTAGT. CDR3 length equals 15 residues. The CDR3 loop reads CASSEEASGPDTQYF. CDR3 nucleotides: TGTGCCAGCAGTGAGGAAGCTAGCGGCCCAGATACGCAGTATTTT.

This clone was counted a few times. The chain links TRBV24-1 to TRBJ2-1; 9 positions match TRBD1. V was pared by 2 bases and J by 9 bases, with 10 bases of the junction left unmatched. This CDR3 is built from 16 residues. Per the germline V gene, CDR1 is KGHDR and CDR2 is SFDVKD. The CDR3 loop is CATSDSGTGKTREQFF. The CDR3 DNA follows: TGTGCCACCAGTGATTCCGGGACAGGGAAGACGCGTGAGCAGTTCTTC.

On this clone itself: It may be a read error: a sequence one base away is much more abundant. J is TRBJ2-5 and V is TRBV6-1, with 11 bases that match TRBD1. Germline CDR1 MNHNS, CDR2 SASEGT. CDR3 length: 14 residues. This CDR3 is CVSSEGTGGETQYF. Here the CDR3 DNA reads TGTGTCAGCAGTGAAGGGACAGGGGGGGAGACCCAGTACTTC.

This chain uses TRBV19 with TRBJ2-2; 8 bases agree with TRBD2. This CDR3 is built from 17 residues. Germline assignment: CDR1 LNHDA and CDR2 SQIVND (reference sequence). The J segment lost 2 bases and the V segment lost 7 bases, leaving 12 bases of the junction unmatched. The CDR3 region is CASNPDAGGLNTGELFF. The CDR3 bases are TGTGCCAGTAATCCCGACGCGGGGGGCTTAAACACCGGGGAGCTGTTTTTT.

The chain carries TRBV6-5 and TRBJ1-1; 7 nucleotides align to TRBD1. In germline, CDR1 is MNHEY, CDR2 SVGAGI. The CDR3 sequence is 14 residues long. Trimming at V came to 7 bases and at J to 4 bases, leaving 9 bases not matched to a gene. In DNA form, the CDR3 reads TGTGCCAGCACCAACGCCGGGACAGTCACTGAAGCTTTCTTT. Translation: CASTNAGTVTEAFF.

This clone has only one observation. The chain links TRBV5-1 to TRBJ2-2, with D perhaps TRBD2 (6 bases). This CDR3 spans 15 amino acids. Trimming took off 4 bases at V and 3 bases at J, with 13 bases between the two ends. Germline values: CDR1 SGHRS, CDR2 YFSETQ. CDR3 sequence: CASSLDGGDTGELFF. In DNA form, the CDR3 reads TGCGCCAGCAGCCTAGATGGCGGGGACACCGGGGAGCTGTTTTTT.

The chain uses TRBV2 and TRBJ2-2, with TRBD2 as a possible D gene (6 bases). CDR3 length equals 15 residues. Trimming left V 6 bases short and J 3 bases short, with 14 bases between. Germline V gene data show CDR1 as SNHLY and CDR2 as FYNNEI. This CDR3 reads CASRTGAGYTGELFF. The CDR3 DNA is TGTGCCAGCAGAACTGGGGCGGGGTACACCGGGGAGCTGTTTTTT. The complete variable domain, with remaining parts taken from reference TRBV2 and TRBJ2-2, reads EPEVTQTPSHQVTQMGQEVILRCVPISNHLYFYWYRQILGQKVEFLVSFYNNEISEKSEIFDDQFSVERPDGSNFTLKIRSTKLEDSAMYFCASRTGAGYTGELFFGEGSRLTVL.

The V gene is TRBV29-1, the J gene TRBJ2-3; D not resolved. V was shortened by 2 bases and J by 5 bases, with 11 bases between the two germline ends. Germline loops: CDR1 SQVTM, CDR2 ANQGSEA. This CDR3 spans 13 amino acids. This CDR3 reads CSVEKTSEDTQYF. The CDR3 DNA reads as TGCAGCGTTGAAAAAACATCTGAAGATACGCAGTATTTT.

As to this clone: Other DNA sequences in the same sample also yield this CDR3. V gene TRBV4-1 combines with J gene TRBJ1-5; D is ambiguous. Trimming removed 1 base at V and 1 base at J, with 5 bases between. Germline-derived CDR1 and CDR2 are MGHRA and YSYEKL. The CDR3 has 14 residues. The CDR3 region is CASSQGHSNQPQHF. The CDR3 DNA reads TGCGCCAGCAGCCAAGGACACAGCAATCAGCCCCAGCATTTT.